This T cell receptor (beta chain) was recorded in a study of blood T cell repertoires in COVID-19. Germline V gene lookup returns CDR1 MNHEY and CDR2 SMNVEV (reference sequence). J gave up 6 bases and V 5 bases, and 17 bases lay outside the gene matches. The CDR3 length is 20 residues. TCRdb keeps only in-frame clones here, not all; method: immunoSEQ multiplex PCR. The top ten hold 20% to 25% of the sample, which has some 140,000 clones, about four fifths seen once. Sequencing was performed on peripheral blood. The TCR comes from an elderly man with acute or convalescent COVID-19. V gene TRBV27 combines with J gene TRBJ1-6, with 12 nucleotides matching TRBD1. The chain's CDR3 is CASSRPRDRGRGATNSPLHF. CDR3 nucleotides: TGTGCCAGCAGTAGACCCCGGGACAGGGGGCGAGGGGCAACTAATTCACCCCTCCACTTT.